This entry concerns a single T cell receptor (beta chain). Its specific antigen is unknown. For CDR1 and CDR2, the germline V gene lists SGDLS and YYNGEE. CDR3 length: 17 amino acids, cysteine to phenylalanine. Just the 51-base CDR3 DNA is kept, in frame starting at base 1. Compared with germline, V lacks 3 bases and J lacks 15 bases; bases without a gene match: 21. The data are from a study of cytomegalovirus exposure and HLA in healthy donors (dated by TCRdb to about 2017). At the level of the whole study: In an earlier analysis of 587 of the donors, 250 to 300 Gb of sequence data and approximately 120 million unique TCR beta sequences from 180 million or so T cells were reported. About 310 gigabases of sequencing data and approximately 93 million unique TCR sequences were included in an early release covering around 600 HLA-typed donors. Several DR-DQ haplotypes were handled as single units for association and clustering because linkage in the cohort was strong. A separate validation cohort of 100 to 150 different subjects was used in addition to the approximately 700-subject first cohort. Donor age, sex, ethnicity and CMV serostatus were collected together with the repertoire data. An earlier analysis of several hundred of the donors used high-throughput TCR beta sequencing to judge whether each TCR beta V gene segment behaved as functional or pseudogenic. On average, around 200,000 unique TCR beta nucleotide sequences were sequenced per donor among about 400 genotyped donors of the cohort, with 15% to 20% of those sequences being non-productive. Rather than drawing on any new phenotypic data, the later analysis identified candidate immune exposures from TCR beta sequences and the way those sequences occurred across donors. Class I and class II HLA loci were covered by the typing at four-digit resolution. A later analysis re-analyzed previously published TCR beta repertoires from about 730 donors and added high-resolution HLA genotyping to study TCR occurrence patterns. Every discovery cohort repertoire had been produced on one sequencing platform. The genetic ancestry cluster associated with self-reported Caucasian donors included 80% to 90% of the 300 to 450 genotyped donors. A later genetic analysis took genome-wide SNP genotypes for about three fifths of the roughly 670 donors and used that subset as a discovery cohort. To predict cytomegalovirus infection status, the study brought together high-throughput TCR immunosequencing, statistical association of individual TCRs with disease status, and machine learning. The number of donors typed differed by locus, with 629-630 for A, B, C, DRB1 and DQB1, around 520 for DQA1, some 570 for DPA1, and some 470 for DPB1. The study profiled the T cell repertoires of 666 subjects by immunosequencing and related them to cytomegalovirus serostatus. The study aimed to test whether cataloging public T cell receptors could reveal signatures of past pathogen exposure. On the study overall, not on this receptor specifically: The sequencing pipeline was judged likely to have produced a cluster of highly shared sequence variants as a technical artifact. The 87-base-pair reads could not distinguish some IMGT-functional V segments, including TRBV6-2 and TRBV6-3, so those segments were excluded. A further reported finding was that TCR beta sequences accurately predicted the HLA-A and HLA-B alleles for most subjects in the first cohort. Because counts were too low, some 17 rarely observed V segments, including chromosome 9 orphons, were excluded from the earlier analysis of a few hundred of the donors. A later analysis reported that several top co-occurrence clusters appeared linked to parvovirus B19, influenza, CMV and Epstein-Barr virus. In a later analysis, over 15,000 TCR beta sequences were associated with specific HLA alleles at a false discovery rate of 0.05. Sequencing depth was assumed to be roughly uniform across donors in the presence/absence analyses, though that assumption may not hold. Linkage disequilibrium might explain the correlated functional status among segregating V segments, but an unknown experimental factor could not be excluded. Most TCR sequences were seen in very few donors, while some public TCRs were found in many individuals. Broadly in line with IMGT annotations, most TCR beta V segments showed up in productive rearrangements about 87% or about 30% of the time in an earlier analysis of several hundred of the donors. In a later analysis, TCR association rates were found to vary across HLA loci, with the most associated TCRs seen for DRB1 alleles and the fewest for HLA-C alleles. In a later genetic analysis, fewer N-insertions in productive TCRs were reported among donors in an Asian-associated ancestry cluster than the 666-donor mean. When HLA alleles, especially DR and DQ, strongly co-occurred, TCR associations were difficult to assign to individual alleles. Because some donors lacked HLA typing at each locus, the association tests relied only on the typed subset. The authors suggested that the approach could potentially be extended to other disease states and immunological phenotypes. Three of the identified cytomegalovirus-associated TCR beta chains were confirmed in vitro to be specific for cytomegalovirus antigens. Only TCR beta chains were sequenced in this cohort, and the absence of alpha or paired-chain data limited detectable features. The classifier was reported to diagnose cytomegalovirus status with high specificity and sensitivity in both the original and validation cohorts. A later analysis found that HLA-associated TCR beta chains were more clonally expanded and had lower generation probabilities than equally common non-associated chains. The study gave a list of 150 to 200 TCR beta chains associated with cytomegalovirus. According to a later analysis, most CMV-associated TCR beta chains appeared to be HLA-restricted, and the HLA associations seemed to be driven largely by CMV exposure. V-gene and J-gene trimming of TCR beta chains was associated with a missense DCLRE1C variant in a later genetic analysis, and the association was replicated in an independent cohort. Immune exposure information for the cohort was limited to CMV serostatus.

The cohort was made up of approximately 670 healthy bone marrow donors. All cohort members were sampled while nominally healthy, although unrecorded immune exposures were likely present. The donor was CMV seronegative and was included in the group of approximately 350 seronegative cohort members. A peripheral blood sample was provided by each donor, and peripheral blood mononuclear cells were used for TCR beta sequencing. Genomic DNA extraction from the blood cell samples was performed with the Qiagen DNeasy Blood Extraction Kit. The library relied on the immunoSEQ multiplex PCR assay. A mixture of 60 forward primers for TCR Vbeta segments and 13 reverse primers for TCR Jbeta segments was used in the multiplex PCR. Amplification of the CDR3 region of rearranged TCR beta genes was performed with a multiplex PCR assay on genomic DNA. The Illumina HiSeq System was used to sequence the amplified TCR beta libraries as 87-base-pair reads. The source study handled its data this way. A later analysis counted tens of millions of unique TCR beta chains across the 550 to 700 repertoires, and roughly 9.9 million of these chains were shared by at least two donors. Raw reads were error-corrected and collapsed into unique sequences by a nearest-neighbor algorithm in which closely related sequences were merged to remove PCR and sequencing errors. CDR3 sequences were aligned to IMGT reference sequences to assign V, D and J gene segments. Each retained sequence needed at least a six-nucleotide match to both a V gene segment and a J gene segment. A rearrangement was called productive if the CDR3 had no stop codons and remained in frame with V and J, and every other rearrangement was called non-productive. Following IMGT convention, CDR3 was defined as the stretch from the second conserved V-encoded cysteine up to the conserved J-encoded phenylalanine. In an earlier analysis of around 600 of the donors, sequences lacking an unambiguous match to a single V gene segment were excluded. In an earlier analysis of several hundred of the donors, V segments were called functional above 56.7% productive rearrangements and were called segregating when the between-donor standard deviation exceeded 5%. A statistical classification framework was built to diagnose cytomegalovirus status from the catalog of TCR beta chain sequences. A later analysis assigned V and J genes by comparing TCR nucleotide sequences with IMGT/GENE-DB human TR gene sequences. In a later analysis, CDR3 sequences and most-parsimonious VDJ recombination scenarios were assigned using the TCRdist pipeline. A later analysis defined each TCR beta chain by its CDR3 amino acid sequence plus V-gene family, and excluded reads lacking a unique V-gene family. As a way to deal with suspected cross-contamination and a sequencing artifact, a later analysis dropped 500 to 700 nucleotide sequences that were highly shared and had low generation probability. A later analysis calculated a clonal expansion index for each public chain from normalized within-repertoire ranks of inferred template counts. A later analysis computed generation probabilities with a VDJ recombination model fitted to out-of-frame rearrangements, and checked the results against IGoR. In a later analysis, TCR-TCR, TCR-HLA and TCR-CMV co-occurrence was scored with hypergeometric tests, and a repertoire-size bias correction was applied to TCR pairs. A later analysis estimated false discovery rates by permuting HLA or CMV assignments 20 times. In a later analysis, co-occurring TCRs were grouped with DBSCAN, and TCRdist sequence similarity was added when clustering was performed within HLA-allele-positive subsets. Co-occurrence clustering excluded repertoires with fewer than 30,000 or more than 120,000 public chains, plus five with anomalous nucleotide sharing. TCRdb stores this immuneACCESS table with in-frame sequences only. Part of the clones is absent; in the studies checked, under half of the shortfall reflects unresolved V genes, and no reason is known for the rest. V, J and clone size are taken as reported in that table, and D and trimming were inferred from the DNA itself. The sample table holds 45,000 to 60,000 clones. The ten largest clones take up around a sixth of the sample.

The clonotype originates from a male donor in good health and CMV-seronegative. The sequencing input was PBMCs. The rearranged chain carries TRBV9 and TRBJ1-6; the junction holds 7 bases that match TRBD1. The encoded CDR3 is CASSEGIGQVQGVILHF. The sequenced DNA: TGTGCCAGCAGCGAGGGAATAGGACAGGTCCAGGGGGTAATCCTCCACTTT.